The entry that follows covers one T cell receptor (beta chain) sequence. What it recognizes is unknown. This CDR3 contains 14 residues. V lost 2 bases to trimming and J lost 7 bases, with 16 bases between them. Germline V lookup: CDR1 SGHRS, CDR2 YFSETQ. This entry is derived from a study of cytomegalovirus exposure and HLA in healthy donors. Study-level results: Most CMV-associated TCR beta chains appeared HLA-restricted in a later analysis. Earlier analysis found most TCR beta V segments productive about 90% or about 30% of the time. It was assumed in the presence/absence analyses that sequencing depth was roughly uniform across donors.

The PCR contained 60 Vbeta and 13 Jbeta primers. The data were produced by immunoSEQ multiplex PCR, yet TCRdb's version contains in-frame clones alone and is incomplete. The table has approximately 70,000 clones, less than 75% seen once. The sequence was collected from a man aged 40-49 years in good health and CMV-seropositive. V gene TRBV5-1 combines with J gene TRBJ2-7; D is perhaps TRBD1 (5 bases). Specimen: PBMCs. The CDR3 region is CASSFGQSSNEQYF. The CDR3 DNA sequence: TGCGCCAGCAGCTTCGGACAAAGCTCCAATGAGCAGTACTTC. The whole variable domain, remainder taken from reference TRBV5-1 and TRBJ2-7, is KAGVTQTPRYLIKTRGQQVTLSCSPISGHRSVSWYQQTPGQGLQFLFEYFSETQRNKGNFPGRFSGRQFSNSRSEMNVSTLELGDSALYLCASSFGQSSNEQYFGPGTRLTVT.